This note documents a single TCR beta chain sequence. Ten or more counts support this clonotype. This receptor's antigen is unknown. Within one base of it there is no much larger clone, and no base qualities were kept. The sample is drawn from a study of neurological immune-mediated disorders (dated by TCRdb to 2018 to 2020). As for the study more broadly: Among the 35 or so multiple sclerosis patients, relapsing-remitting MS was present in roughly 30 and secondary progressive MS was present in 3. Peripheral blood TCR-beta repertoires from HTLV-I-associated myelopathy (HAM/TSP) patients, multiple sclerosis patients and healthy controls were compared by UMI-based sequencing. Alongside PBMC samples, the set of 80 to 130 TCR-beta libraries contained longitudinal samples, technical triplicates, and paired CD4+ and CD8+ T-cell subsets that had been sorted. The cohort was made up of about 66 subjects, consisting of roughly 14 HAM/TSP patients, roughly 35 multiple sclerosis patients and around 20 healthy controls.

cDNA was synthesized by template-switch 5'RACE using a primer carrying a 10-nucleotide random unique molecular identifier by which each TCR transcript was tagged. Every sequencing run covered 15-18 subjects and yielded more than 200 million TCR-beta sequences. The RNeasy kit was used to extract total RNA. The KAPA Real-time Library Amplification kit was used to amplify TCR-beta VDJ regions with primers for the TCR constant region and the 5'RACE anchor. A first PCR added sample indexes and Illumina adaptors, and a second PCR then raised library yield. After purification with Ampure beads, the TCR product of roughly 650 bp was size-selected on a 2% E-gel SizeSelection system. Before pooling, libraries had their quality checked on a Bioanalyzer, their concentration measured with Qubit, and their quantity determined with the Kapa Library Quantification kit. An Illumina HiSeq 2500 was used to sequence the libraries paired-end at 2 x 150 bp. To increase sequence diversity, roughly 24-32% phiX was spiked into each library pool. The authors' pipeline ran thus. Quality-filtered reads were processed with the UMI-based MiGEC pipeline, and over 80% of raw TCR sequences were removed by the MiGEC pipeline during error correction. IMGT germline references were used for aligning VDJ genes, and each clonotype was defined as a unique CDR3 amino acid sequence together with its V-J genes. Clonal expansion, Shannon diversity and CDR3 relatedness were evaluated with VDJtools (CalcPairwiseDistances, ClusterSamples), while phylogenetic trees were built in CLCbio workbench. Using coefficient-of-variation modelling across technical triplicates, the study counted a clone as expanded if it had at least 8 unique UMIs. Through fastp at Q25 and MiXCR, TCRdb rebuilt clones from the public reads, retaining in-frame beta chains. Every CDR3 protein is listed once, alongside the most common genes and DNA of its rows. TCRdb, rather than the study authors, made the V and J calls. The table for this sample lists some 95,000 distinct CDR3 sequences; roughly 4% of them were counted only once. 6% of the sample is in the top ten clones.

The paper's findings and limits, for the study overall: No association of the MS cluster with clinical or MRI features was observed, and the need for larger cohorts was stated by the authors. Across subjects, expanded clones never shared an identical CDR3 amino acid sequence, which suggests that the TCR-beta repertoires in every group were private. TCR clonal expansion was highest in HAM/TSP patients and lowest in MS patients, with MS patients falling below even healthy controls. Repertoires from 18 of 34 MS patients were grouped by phylogenetic analysis into a cluster of related CDR3 sequences, suggesting a possible repertoire-level signature.

For unsorted PBMC libraries, 2 million PBMCs were used after storage in RNAlater at -80 degrees C until RNA extraction. Multiple sclerosis patients were enrolled in a US clinical protocol evaluating disease progression by magnetic resonance imaging. Peripheral blood was subjected to Ficoll-Hypaque density gradient centrifugation to isolate PBMCs, which were then cryopreserved in liquid nitrogen. V loses 3 bases at its end and J loses 1 base; junction bases beyond the gene matches: 6. Including cysteine and phenylalanine, the CDR3 has 17 amino acids. Only CDR3 DNA is held: 51 bases, read in frame from base 1. The germline V gene (reference sequence) yields LGHDT for CDR1 and YNNKEL for CDR2.

Sequenced: PBMCs. The receptor's source is a woman between 18 and 29 years old with multiple sclerosis. This receptor chain uses TRBV3-1 and TRBJ2-2; the central 9 bases match TRBD2. The nucleotide sequence reads TGTGCCAGCAGCCAGGCTAGCGGGGACCTGAACACCGGGGAGCTGTTTTTT. This encodes CASSQASGDLNTGELFF. The full variable domain, completed from the reference TRBV3-1 and TRBJ2-2 proteins outside the CDR3, reads DTAVSQTPKYLVTQMGNDKSIKCEQNLGHDTMYWYKQDSKKFLKIMFSYNNKELIINETVPNRFSPKSPDKAHLNLHINSLELGDSAVYFCASSQASGDLNTGELFFGEGSRLTVL.